One T cell receptor (beta chain) is described in this entry. Its specificity is unknown. The data belong to a study of glioma-infiltrating T cells. Study findings and constraints: Tissue and blood shared very few CDR3 sequences.

Amplification of TCR alpha and beta CDR3 regions from RNA used iRepertoire nested multiplex PCR. One-step reverse transcription and amplification started from about 100-400 ng of tissue mRNA or PBMC total RNA. Using its own MiXCR run on the multiplex PCR reads, TCRdb lists one record per CDR3 protein. Here the sample spans tens of thousands of distinct CDR3 sequences, 20% to 25% being singletons. The CDR3 is 15 amino acids. Germline-derived CDR1 and CDR2 are LNHDA and SQIVND (reference sequence). V was clipped by 4 bases and J by 3 bases, with 12 bases between them. The rearrangement joins TRBV19 to TRBJ1-4; D possibly corresponds to TRBD1 (6 bases). The sample was glioma tissue, nonneoplastic brain tissue, or PBMCs (not recorded which). This TCR derives from a human donor with low-grade glioma or glioblastoma, undergoing nonglioma brain surgery, or in good health (not recorded which). CDR3 coding DNA: TGTGCCAGTAGTACCACAGGGAAGGCTAATGAAAAACTGTTTTTT. It codes for CASSTTGKANEKLFF.